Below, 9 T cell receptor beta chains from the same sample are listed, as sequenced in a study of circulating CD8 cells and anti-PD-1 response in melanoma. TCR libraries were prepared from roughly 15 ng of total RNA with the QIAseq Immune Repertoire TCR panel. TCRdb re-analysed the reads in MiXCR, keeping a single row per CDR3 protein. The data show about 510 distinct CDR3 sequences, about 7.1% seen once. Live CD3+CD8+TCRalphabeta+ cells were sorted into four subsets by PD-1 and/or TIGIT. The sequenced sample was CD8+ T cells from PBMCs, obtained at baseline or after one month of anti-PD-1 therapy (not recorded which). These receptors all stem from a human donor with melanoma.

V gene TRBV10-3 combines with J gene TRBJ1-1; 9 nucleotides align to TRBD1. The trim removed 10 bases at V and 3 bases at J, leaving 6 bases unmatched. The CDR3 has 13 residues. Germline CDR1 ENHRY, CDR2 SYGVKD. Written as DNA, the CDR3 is TGTGCCACCTTCGACAGGGGGGACACTGAAGCTTTCTTT. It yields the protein CATFDRGDTEAFF.

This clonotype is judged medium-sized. DNA for the CDR3: TGTGCCAGTAGTGCCCCCCGGGACCGCCCTATCAATGAGCAGTTCTTC. Translating it yields CASSAPRDRPINEQFF. The V gene is TRBV19, the J gene TRBJ2-1; perhaps D is TRBD1 or TRBD2 (5 bases each). V was shortened by 5 bases and J by 6 bases, with 20 bases between the two germline ends. Germline CDR1 is LNHDA and CDR2 is SQIVND (reference sequence). The CDR3 spans 16 residues.

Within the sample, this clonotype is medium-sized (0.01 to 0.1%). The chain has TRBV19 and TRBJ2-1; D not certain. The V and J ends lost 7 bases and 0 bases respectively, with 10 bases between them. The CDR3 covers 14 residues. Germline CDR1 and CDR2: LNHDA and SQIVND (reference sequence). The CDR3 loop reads CASTPGPSYNEQFF. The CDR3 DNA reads TGTGCCAGTACGCCTGGTCCCTCCTACAATGAGCAGTTCTTC.

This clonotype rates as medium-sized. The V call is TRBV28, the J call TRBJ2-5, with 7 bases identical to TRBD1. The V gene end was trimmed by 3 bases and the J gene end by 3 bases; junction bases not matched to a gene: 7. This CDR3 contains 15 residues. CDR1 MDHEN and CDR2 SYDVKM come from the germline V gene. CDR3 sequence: CASSLTGPEEETQYF. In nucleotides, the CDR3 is TGTGCCAGCAGTTTGACAGGGCCCGAGGAAGAGACCCAGTACTTC.

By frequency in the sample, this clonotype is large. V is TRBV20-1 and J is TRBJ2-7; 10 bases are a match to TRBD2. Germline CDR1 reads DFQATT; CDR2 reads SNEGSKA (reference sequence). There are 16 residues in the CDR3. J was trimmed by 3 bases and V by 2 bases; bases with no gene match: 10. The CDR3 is CSARPVTSGVGYEQYF. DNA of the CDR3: TGCAGTGCTAGACCAGTCACTAGCGGGGTGGGCTACGAGCAGTACTTC.

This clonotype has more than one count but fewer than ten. The CDR3 reads CASSLRLSSYEQYF. In DNA, the CDR3 is TGTGCCAGCAGCCTGAGACTCAGCTCCTACGAGCAGTACTTC. This chain connects TRBV7-8 to TRBJ2-7; D gene unclear. The CDR3 length is 14 residues. CDR1 and CDR2 from the germline V gene are SGHVS and FQNEAQ. Trimming cost V 5 bases and J 0 bases, with 11 bases left between them.

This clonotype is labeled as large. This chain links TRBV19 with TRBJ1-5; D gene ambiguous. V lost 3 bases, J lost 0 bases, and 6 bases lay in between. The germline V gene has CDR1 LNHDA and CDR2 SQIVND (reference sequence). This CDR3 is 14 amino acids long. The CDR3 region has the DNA TGTGCCAGTAGTATCCTGGGTAGCAATCAGCCCCAGCATTTT. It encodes CASSILGSNQPQHF.

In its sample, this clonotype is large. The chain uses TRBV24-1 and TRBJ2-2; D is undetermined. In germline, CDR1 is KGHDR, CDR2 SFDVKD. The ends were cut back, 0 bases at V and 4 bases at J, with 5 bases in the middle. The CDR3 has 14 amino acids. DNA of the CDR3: TGTGCCACCAGTGATTTGAAGGGCACCGGGGAGCTGTTTTTT. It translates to CATSDLKGTGELFF.

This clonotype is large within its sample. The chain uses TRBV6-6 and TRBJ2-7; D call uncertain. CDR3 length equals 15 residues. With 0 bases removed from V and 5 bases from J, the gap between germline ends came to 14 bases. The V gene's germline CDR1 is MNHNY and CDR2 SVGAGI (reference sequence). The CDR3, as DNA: TGTGCCAGCAGTTACTCATTGCCCCCCGGCGACGAGCAGTACTTC. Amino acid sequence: CASSYSLPPGDEQYF.